Each of the 23 T cell receptor beta chains below was sequenced from the same sample in a study of T cells after yellow fever vaccination. A single record per CDR3 protein comes from TCRdb applying MiXCR to the 5' RACE reads. The sample holds under 20,000 distinct CDR3 sequences, about 4% seen once. The input for sequencing was PBMCs, either bulk or a sorted T-cell subset (CD4+, CD8+, memory, or dextramer-sorted; not recorded which), taken 15 days after the yellow fever booster vaccination. The origin of the receptors is a man aged 25 to 40 who received the YFV17D yellow fever vaccine.

This clonotype was seen many times. With a much larger clone just one base away, this may be a read error. V usage is TRBV10-3 and J usage is TRBJ2-3; TRBD2 agrees at 8 bases. The CDR3 runs 14 residues. Germline V gene sequence: CDR1 ENHRY, CDR2 SYGVKD. V was pared by 6 bases and J by 0 bases, with 2 bases of the junction left unmatched. CDR3 DNA: TGTGCCATCAGCTTAGCGGGAAGCACAGATACGCAGTATTTT. It specifies CAISLAGSTDTQYF.

This clonotype was observed at least ten times. V and J are TRBV5-5 and TRBJ2-5; 8 bases are shared with TRBD2. The CDR3 has 15 amino acids. After removal of 4 bases from V and 5 bases from J, the junction contained 10 bases not matched to a gene. Germline V gene sequence: CDR1 SGHKS, CDR2 YYEKEE (reference sequence). In DNA, the CDR3 is TGTGCCAGCAGCCCAGGGAATAGCGGGGACGAGACCCAGTACTTC. The encoded protein is CASSPGNSGDETQYF.

This clonotype was picked up many times. The chain carries TRBV7-2 and TRBJ2-7; 7 nucleotides line up with TRBD2. Per the germline V gene, CDR1 is SGHTA and CDR2 is FQGNSA. This CDR3 has 14 residues. V dropped 5 bases and J dropped 2; count of bases not matched to a gene: 6. The chain's CDR3 is CASSKPGLPYEQYF. The CDR3 DNA is TGTGCCAGCAGCAAACCGGGACTACCCTACGAGCAGTACTTC.

This clonotype showed up many times. This chain uses TRBV7-2 with TRBJ2-7; 9 nucleotides agree with TRBD2. Trimming removed 6 bases from V and 0 bases from J; junction bases left unmatched: 3. Germline CDR1 SGHTA, CDR2 FQGNSA. CDR3 length equals 14 residues. The CDR3 sequence: CASRISGSSYEQYF. DNA for the CDR3: TGTGCCAGCAGAATTAGCGGGAGCTCCTACGAGCAGTACTTC.

In its sample, this clonotype was seen many times. The gene calls are TRBV7-9 and TRBJ2-4; TRBD2 aligns across 7 bases. This CDR3 is 15 amino acids long. CDR1 and CDR2 from the germline V gene are SEHNR and FQNEAQ (reference sequence). V dropped 5 bases and J dropped 0; count of bases not matched to a gene: 4. The CDR3 DNA reads as TGTGCCAGCAGCCGGGGGGACTTAGCCAAAAACATTCAGTACTTC. Translated: CASSRGDLAKNIQYF.

This clonotype is medium-sized in the sample. V is TRBV7-2 and J is TRBJ2-1, with 8 positions matching TRBD2. This CDR3 comprises 15 residues. J gave up 9 bases and V 4 bases, and 11 bases lay outside the gene matches. From germline, CDR1 is SGHTA and CDR2 FQGNSA. The CDR3 DNA reads TGTGCCAGCAGCTCCAACCAAGGGACTAGGGGTGAGCAGTTCTTC. This codes for CASSSNQGTRGEQFF.

This clonotype showed up many times. The chain uses TRBV20-1 and TRBJ2-1; 10 positions match TRBD2. The CDR3 is 14 residues long. The germline gives CDR1 DFQATT, CDR2 SNEGSKA (reference sequence). The ends lost 1 base at V and 7 bases at J; junction bases unmatched: 4. The chain's CDR3 is CSARVTSGPNEQFF. The CDR3 DNA reads as TGCAGTGCTAGAGTGACTAGCGGGCCAAATGAGCAGTTCTTC.

This clonotype was counted ten times or more. The chain employs TRBV10-3 and TRBJ2-3; 12 nucleotides agree with TRBD2. V dropped 0 bases and J dropped 4; count of bases not matched to a gene: 5. Looked up from germline, CDR1 is ENHRY and CDR2 is SYGVKD. The CDR3 runs to 17 residues. CDR3 sequence (DNA): TGTGCCATCAGTGAGTCTCGACTAGCGGGAGTTTCAGATACGCAGTATTTT. This codes for CAISESRLAGVSDTQYF.

This clonotype has a count of ten or more. The chain recombines TRBV6-5 with TRBJ1-2; D gene ambiguous. This CDR3 contains 12 residues. Germline CDR1 reads MNHEY; CDR2 reads SVGAGI. The ends were cut back, 11 bases at V and 8 bases at J, with 18 bases in the middle. CDR3 loop: CAAYTDYGGYTF. The CDR3 nucleotides read TGTGCCGCATACACAGACTATGGAGGCTACACCTTC.

This clonotype has ten or more counts. The CDR3 nucleotides are TGCAGCGTTGTTACGGACAGCGACCCTTTTGGCGAGCAGTACTTC. This gives the protein CSVVTDSDPFGEQYF. The chain carries TRBV29-1 and TRBJ2-7, with D possibly matching TRBD1 (6 bases). This CDR3 has 15 residues. Germline values: CDR1 SQVTM, CDR2 ANQGSEA. V lost 4 bases and J lost 6, with 22 bases in between.

This clonotype has a count of ten or more. The rearrangement uses TRBV18 and TRBJ2-7; D is possibly TRBD1 or TRBD2 (5 bases each). The CDR3 extends over 14 amino acids. Germline CDR1 and CDR2: KGHSH and LQKENI. V was trimmed by 4 bases and J by 2 bases, leaving 12 bases between them. This CDR3 is CASSHWDDTYEQYF. CDR3 coding DNA: TGTGCCAGCTCACACTGGGACGACACCTACGAGCAGTACTTC.

This clonotype has a count of ten or more. The chain combines TRBV5-1 with TRBJ2-3; D gene uncertain. The V gene's germline CDR1 is SGHRS and CDR2 YFSETQ. The CDR3 is 15 residues long. V was cut by 2 bases and J by 0 bases, with 10 bases left in between. The CDR3 here is CASSFSLGSTDTQYF. CDR3 sequence (DNA): TGCGCCAGCAGCTTCTCCCTAGGGAGCACAGATACGCAGTATTTT.

This clonotype was seen many times. The chain has TRBV6-2 or TRBV6-3 and TRBJ1-1, with 8 bases matching TRBD1. Germline V gives CDR1 MNHEY, CDR2 SVGEGT. CDR3 length: 14 residues. The V gene end was trimmed by 6 bases and the J gene end by 4 bases; junction bases not matched to a gene: 7. The DNA for the CDR3 is TGTGCCAGCAGGGCAGGGGGCTGGGGCACTGAAGCTTTCTTT. Amino acid sequence: CASRAGGWGTEAFF.

The table lists this clonotype with many counts. The chain combines TRBV19 with TRBJ2-7, with D perhaps given as TRBD1 or TRBD2 (5 bases each). The V end was cut by 3 bases, the J end by 5 bases, with 26 bases between. The CDR3 length is 18 residues. Germline V lookup: CDR1 LNHDA, CDR2 SQIVND (reference sequence). The CDR3 is CASSMVLGTPQGSDEQYF. As DNA, the CDR3 is TGTGCCAGTAGTATGGTGCTCGGGACGCCCCAAGGTAGCGACGAGCAGTACTTC.

This clonotype was seen many times. The CDR3 DNA is TGTGCCAGCAGCGTAGAGCGCGGGAGCTACGAGCAGTACTTC. This codes for CASSVERGSYEQYF. The J gene is TRBJ2-7, the V gene TRBV9; 7 nucleotides align to TRBD2. The CDR3 contains 14 residues. V lost 0 bases to trimming and J lost 3 bases; unmatched junction nucleotides: 3. CDR1 SGDLS and CDR2 YYNGEE come from the germline V gene.

The sample holds many counts of this clonotype. V usage is TRBV9 and J usage is TRBJ2-3; 7 bases match TRBD2. This CDR3 has 16 amino acids. V gave up 4 bases and J gave up 2 bases; unmatched junction bases: 10. Germline CDR1 is SGDLS and CDR2 is YYNGEE. The CDR3 DNA is TGTGCCAGCAGCCTCGGACTAGGGGATTTCACAGATACGCAGTATTTT. Protein: CASSLGLGDFTDTQYF. Drawing the rest from reference TRBV9 and TRBJ2-3, the complete variable domain is DSGVTQTPKHLITATGQRVTLRCSPRSGDLSVYWYQQSLDQGLQFLIQYYNGEERAKGNILERFSAQQFPDLHSELNLSSLELGDSALYFCASSLGLGDFTDTQYFGPGTRLTVL.

This clonotype has a count of ten or more. The chain is built from TRBV9 and TRBJ2-7; TRBD1 is a possible D gene (5 bases). CDR1 SGDLS and CDR2 YYNGEE come from the germline V gene. The CDR3 is 13 amino acids. V lost 0 bases, J lost 7 bases, and 11 bases lay in between. CDR3 in amino acids: CASSVEGMKEQYF. CDR3 nucleotides: TGTGCCAGCAGCGTAGAGGGGATGAAGGAGCAGTACTTC.

This clonotype came up many times. V is TRBV6-5 and J is TRBJ2-3, with 8 bases matching TRBD2. Unmatched junction bases numbered 9, after V lost 0 bases and J lost 4 bases. The CDR3 consists of 17 residues. The germline V gene has CDR1 MNHEY and CDR2 SVGAGI. The CDR3 DNA is TGTGCCAGCAGTTACTCGATCCCTAGCGGGTGGGCAGATACGCAGTATTTT. It translates to CASSYSIPSGWADTQYF.

This clonotype was counted at least ten times. The junction departs from the called germline gene at one end, perhaps through a read error. This rearrangement joins TRBV3-1 to TRBJ2-1; 7 bases are shared with TRBD2. The CDR3 is 14 residues long. Germline V gene data show CDR1 as LGHDT and CDR2 as YNNKEL (reference sequence). In DNA form, the CDR3 reads TGTGCCAGCAGCCATTGGGGGAGGCGGGAGCGACCAGTCTTC. It codes for CASSHWGRRERPVF.

At least ten counts were recorded for this clonotype. The chain recombines TRBV7-9 with TRBJ1-5; tentative D call: TRBD1 (6 bases). The CDR3 length is 13 residues. Germline CDR1 reads SEHNR; CDR2 reads FQNEAQ (reference sequence). Deletions cut 9 bases from V and 3 bases from J, with 12 bases between. CDR3 amino acids: CASQTGSNQPQHF. The CDR3 DNA is TGTGCCAGTCAGACAGGCTCCAATCAGCCCCAGCATTTT.

In its sample, this clonotype was seen many times. This chain connects TRBV7-2 to TRBJ2-3, with D hard to call. V was clipped by 3 bases and J by 4 bases, with 5 bases between them. CDR1 and CDR2 (germline): SGHTA, FQGNSA. CDR3 length: 12 amino acids. The CDR3 nucleotides read TGTGCCAGCAGCTTTAAGGCAGATACGCAGTATTTT. Encoded protein: CASSFKADTQYF.

This clonotype was seen repeatedly, ten times or more. This chain links TRBV7-8 with TRBJ2-2, with D tentatively TRBD2 (5 bases). The CDR3 extends over 17 amino acids. The V gene's germline CDR1 is SGHVS and CDR2 FQNEAQ. V was trimmed by 3 bases and J by 4 bases, leaving 18 bases between them. CDR3 nucleotides: TGTGCCAGCAGCTTGAGAGGGTCCCAATTCTTCACCGGGGAGCTGTTTTTT. This gives the protein CASSLRGSQFFTGELFF.

This clonotype came up many times. The chain employs TRBV20-1 and TRBJ1-1; the match to TRBD1 covers 7 bases. The CDR3 is 13 residues long. Trimming removed 4 bases from V and 0 bases from J; junction bases left unmatched: 2. Germline V gene sequence: CDR1 DFQATT, CDR2 SNEGSKA (reference sequence). In nucleotides, the CDR3 is TGCAGTGCTACCGGGACAGTGAACACTGAAGCTTTCTTT. Its translation: CSATGTVNTEAFF.